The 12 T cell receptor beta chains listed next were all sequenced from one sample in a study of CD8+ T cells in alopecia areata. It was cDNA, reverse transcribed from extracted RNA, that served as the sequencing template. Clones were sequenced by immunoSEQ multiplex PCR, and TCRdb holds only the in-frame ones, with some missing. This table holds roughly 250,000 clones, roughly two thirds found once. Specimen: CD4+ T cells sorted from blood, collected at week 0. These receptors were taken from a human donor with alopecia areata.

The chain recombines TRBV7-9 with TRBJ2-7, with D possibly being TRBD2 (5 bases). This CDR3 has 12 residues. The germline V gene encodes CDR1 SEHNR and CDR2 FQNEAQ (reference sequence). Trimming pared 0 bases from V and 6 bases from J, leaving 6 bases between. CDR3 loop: CASSLARVEQYF. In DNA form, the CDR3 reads TGTGCCAGCAGCTTAGCGCGGGTCGAGCAGTACTTC.

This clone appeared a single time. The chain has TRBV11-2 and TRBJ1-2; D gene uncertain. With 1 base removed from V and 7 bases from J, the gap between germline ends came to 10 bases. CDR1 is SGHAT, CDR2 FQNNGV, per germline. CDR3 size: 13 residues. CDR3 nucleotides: TGTGCCAGCAGCTTAGGATTATCGGCTGGCTACACCTTC. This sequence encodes CASSLGLSAGYTF.

The CDR3 sequence: CASSYSTGPGEEKLFF. CDR3 bases: TGTGCCAGCAGTTACTCGACCGGACCGGGGGAGGAAAAACTGTTTTTT. This chain joins TRBV6-5 and TRBJ1-4; a weak D match, TRBD1 (5 bases). This CDR3 is 16 amino acids long. Germline V gives CDR1 MNHEY, CDR2 SVGAGI. V was pared by 0 bases and J by 8 bases, with 16 bases between.

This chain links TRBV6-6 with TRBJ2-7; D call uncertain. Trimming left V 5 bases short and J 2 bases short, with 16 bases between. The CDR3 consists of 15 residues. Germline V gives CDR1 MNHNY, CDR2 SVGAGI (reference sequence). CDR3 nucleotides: TGTGCCAGCAGTCAGCAGGAGATACCTACCTACGAGCAGTACTTC. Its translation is CASSQQEIPTYEQYF.

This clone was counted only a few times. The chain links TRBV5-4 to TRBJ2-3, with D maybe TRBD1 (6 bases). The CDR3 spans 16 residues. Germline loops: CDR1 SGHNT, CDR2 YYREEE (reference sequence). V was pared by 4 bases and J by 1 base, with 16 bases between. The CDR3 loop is CASSARTGYGTDTQYF. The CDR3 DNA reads TGTGCCAGCAGCGCCCGCACAGGGTATGGCACAGATACGCAGTATTTT.

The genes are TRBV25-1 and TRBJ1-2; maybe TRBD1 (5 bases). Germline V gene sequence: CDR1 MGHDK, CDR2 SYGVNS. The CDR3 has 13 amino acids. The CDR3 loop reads CAARGHSGQGYTF. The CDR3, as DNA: TGTGCAGCGAGGGGTCACTCGGGGCAGGGCTACACCTTC.

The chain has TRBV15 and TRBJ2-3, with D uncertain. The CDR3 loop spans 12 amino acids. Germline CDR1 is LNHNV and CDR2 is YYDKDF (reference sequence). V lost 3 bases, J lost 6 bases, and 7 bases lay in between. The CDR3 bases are TGTGCCACCAGCAGGGCGAAGGATACGCAGTATTTT. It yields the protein CATSRAKDTQYF. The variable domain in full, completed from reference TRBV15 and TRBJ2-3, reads DAMVIQNPRYQVTQFGKPVTLSCSQTLNHNVMYWYQQKSSQAPKLLFHYYDKDFNNEADTPDNFQSRRPNTSFCFLDIRSPGLGDTAMYLCATSRAKDTQYFGPGTRLTVL.

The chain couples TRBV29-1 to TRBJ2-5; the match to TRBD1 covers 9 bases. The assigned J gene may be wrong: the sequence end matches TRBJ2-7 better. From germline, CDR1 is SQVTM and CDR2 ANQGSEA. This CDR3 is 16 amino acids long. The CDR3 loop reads CSVPGQGLGGTYEQYF. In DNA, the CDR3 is TGCAGCGTCCCGGGACAGGGTTTAGGCGGGACCTACGAGCAGTACTTC.

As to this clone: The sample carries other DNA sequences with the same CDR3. The CDR3 protein is CATSRGETQYF. In DNA, the CDR3 is TGTGCCACCAGCAGGGGGGAGACCCAGTACTTC. This sequence joins TRBV15 and TRBJ2-5, with D unresolved. The CDR3 spans 11 residues. CDR1 LNHNV and CDR2 YYDKDF come from the germline V gene (reference sequence). Trimming removed 3 bases at V and 5 bases at J, with 4 bases between. The full variable domain, rest sourced from reference TRBV15 and TRBJ2-5, is DAMVIQNPRYQVTQFGKPVTLSCSQTLNHNVMYWYQQKSSQAPKLLFHYYDKDFNNEADTPDNFQSRRPNTSFCFLDIRSPGLGDTAMYLCATSRGETQYFGPGTRLLVL.

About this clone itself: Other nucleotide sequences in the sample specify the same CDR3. CDR3: CAWNPGRETQYF. Here the CDR3 DNA reads TGTGCCTGGAATCCGGGGCGGGAGACCCAGTACTTC. The V gene is TRBV30, the J gene TRBJ2-5; either TRBD1 or TRBD2 may supply D (5 bases each). The V gene's germline CDR1 is GTSNPN and CDR2 SVGIG (reference sequence). This CDR3 comprises 12 residues. The V end lost 4 bases, the J end lost 5 bases, and 11 bases lay between the germline ends.

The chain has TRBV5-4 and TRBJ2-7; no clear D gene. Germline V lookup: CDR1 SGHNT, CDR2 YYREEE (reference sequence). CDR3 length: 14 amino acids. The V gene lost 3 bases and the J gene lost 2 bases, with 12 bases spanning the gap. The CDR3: CASSSRTDTYEQYF. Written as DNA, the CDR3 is TGTGCCAGCAGCTCACGGACCGATACCTACGAGCAGTACTTC.

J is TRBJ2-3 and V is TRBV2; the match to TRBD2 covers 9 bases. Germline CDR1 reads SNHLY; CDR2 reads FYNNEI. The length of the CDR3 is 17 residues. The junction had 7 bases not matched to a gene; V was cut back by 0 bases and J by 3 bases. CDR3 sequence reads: CASSEARAGGPTDTQYF. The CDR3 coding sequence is TGTGCCAGCAGTGAAGCGAGGGCGGGGGGGCCGACAGATACGCAGTATTTT.